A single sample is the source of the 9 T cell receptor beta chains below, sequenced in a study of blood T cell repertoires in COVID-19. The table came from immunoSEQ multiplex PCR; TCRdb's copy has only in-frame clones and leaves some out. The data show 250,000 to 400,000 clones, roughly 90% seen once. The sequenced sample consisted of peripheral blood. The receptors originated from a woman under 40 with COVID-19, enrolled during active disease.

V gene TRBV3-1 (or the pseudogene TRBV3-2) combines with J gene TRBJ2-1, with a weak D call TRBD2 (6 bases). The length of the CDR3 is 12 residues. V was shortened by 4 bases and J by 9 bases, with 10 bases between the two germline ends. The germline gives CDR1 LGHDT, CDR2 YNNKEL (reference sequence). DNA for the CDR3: TGTGCCAGCAGCCCCTCCGGGGGTGAGCAGTTCTTC. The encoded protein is CASSPSGGEQFF.

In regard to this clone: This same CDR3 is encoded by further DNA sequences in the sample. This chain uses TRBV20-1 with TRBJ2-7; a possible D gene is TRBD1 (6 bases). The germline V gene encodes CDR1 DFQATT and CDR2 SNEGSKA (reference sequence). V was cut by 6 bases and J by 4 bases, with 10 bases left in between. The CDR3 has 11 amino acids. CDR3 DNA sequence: TGCAGTGCGTTGGACAGTTACGAGCAGTACTTC. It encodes CSALDSYEQYF.

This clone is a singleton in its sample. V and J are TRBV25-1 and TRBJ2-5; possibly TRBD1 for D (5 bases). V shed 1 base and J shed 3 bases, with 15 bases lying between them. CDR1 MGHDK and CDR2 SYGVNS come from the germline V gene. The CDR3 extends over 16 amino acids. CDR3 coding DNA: TGTGCCAGCAGTGAATTCCGCCGACAGCATAAAGAGACCCAGTACTTC. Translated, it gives CASSEFRRQHKETQYF.

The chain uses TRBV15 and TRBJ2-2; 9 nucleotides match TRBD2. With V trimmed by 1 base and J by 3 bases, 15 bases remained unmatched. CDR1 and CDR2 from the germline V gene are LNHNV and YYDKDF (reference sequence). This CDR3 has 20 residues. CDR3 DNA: TGTGCCACCAGCAGAGTGATAGCGGGAGTATGGGCCAAGGACACCGGGGAGCTGTTTTTT. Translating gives CATSRVIAGVWAKDTGELFF.

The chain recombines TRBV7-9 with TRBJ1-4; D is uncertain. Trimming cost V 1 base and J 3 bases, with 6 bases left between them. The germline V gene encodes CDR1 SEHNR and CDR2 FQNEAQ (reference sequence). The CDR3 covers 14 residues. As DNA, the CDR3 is TGTGCCAGCAGCTTAGACGGTGCTAATGAAAAACTGTTTTTT. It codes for CASSLDGANEKLFF.

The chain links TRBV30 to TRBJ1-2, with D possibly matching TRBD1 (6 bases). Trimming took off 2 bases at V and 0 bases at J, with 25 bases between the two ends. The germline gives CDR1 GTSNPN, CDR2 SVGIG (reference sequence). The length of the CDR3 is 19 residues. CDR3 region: CAWSPSKGVYTRSNYGYTF. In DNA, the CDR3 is TGTGCCTGGAGTCCATCCAAGGGGGTTTATACCCGGTCTAACTATGGCTACACCTTC.

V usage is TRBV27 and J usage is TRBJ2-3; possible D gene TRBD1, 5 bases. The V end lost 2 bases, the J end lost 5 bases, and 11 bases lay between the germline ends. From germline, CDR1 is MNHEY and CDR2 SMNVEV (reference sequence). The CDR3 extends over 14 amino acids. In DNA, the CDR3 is TGTGCCAGCAGTTTAAATGGGGCAATAGATACGCAGTATTTT. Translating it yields CASSLNGAIDTQYF.

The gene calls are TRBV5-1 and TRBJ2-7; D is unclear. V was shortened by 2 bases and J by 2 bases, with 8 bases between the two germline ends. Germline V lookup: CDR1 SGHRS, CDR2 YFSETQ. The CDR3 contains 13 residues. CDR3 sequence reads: CASSFVPTYEQYF. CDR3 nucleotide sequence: TGCGCCAGCAGCTTTGTCCCCACCTACGAGCAGTACTTC.

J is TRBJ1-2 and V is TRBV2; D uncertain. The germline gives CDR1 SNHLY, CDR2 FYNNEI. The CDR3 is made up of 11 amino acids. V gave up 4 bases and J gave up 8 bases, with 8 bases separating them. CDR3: CASSGQYGYTF. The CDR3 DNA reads TGTGCCAGCAGTGGGCAGTACGGCTACACCTTC.